These 15 T cell receptor beta chains were sequenced from one sample in a study of blood T cell repertoires in COVID-19. The table came from immunoSEQ multiplex PCR; TCRdb's copy has only in-frame clones and leaves some out. The table has some 270,000 clones, about 85% seen once; the top ten hold 0.87%. Material for sequencing was peripheral blood. These receptors were taken from a human donor with COVID-19, enrolled during active disease. The donor label of this sample is uncertain.

This clone was counted only a few times. The J gene is TRBJ2-7, the V gene TRBV28, with 7 positions matching TRBD2. Germline CDR1 and CDR2: MDHEN and SYDVKM. J lost 4 bases, V lost 4 bases, and 16 bases had no gene match. The CDR3 has 17 amino acids. CDR3 DNA sequence: TGTGCCAGCAGTTACGTAATAGGGGCGGGAGAGGGGTACGAGCAGTACTTC. The encoded protein is CASSYVIGAGEGYEQYF.

This clone occurred once. The V call is TRBV5-1, the J call TRBJ2-5; 8 bases align to TRBD1. The germline V gene encodes CDR1 SGHRS and CDR2 YFSETQ. This CDR3 has 14 amino acids. V lost 0 bases and J lost 2; bases outside the gene matches: 0. The CDR3 protein is CASSLGDRQETQYF. The DNA of the CDR3 is TGCGCCAGCAGCTTGGGGGACAGGCAAGAGACCCAGTACTTC.

In its sample, this clone was seen once. The genes are TRBV18 and TRBJ1-2, with a possible D match to TRBD1 (6 bases). The CDR3 has 15 amino acids. V lost 3 bases, J lost 1 base, and 12 bases lay in between. In germline, CDR1 is KGHSH, CDR2 LQKENI. The CDR3 sequence is CASSPDRYLNYGYTF. In DNA, the CDR3 is TGTGCCAGCTCACCCGACAGGTACCTTAACTATGGCTACACCTTC.

This chain links TRBV30 with TRBJ1-6, with 7 bases identical to TRBD1. Germline lookup yields CDR1 GTSNPN and CDR2 SVGIG (reference sequence). Trimming cost V 1 base and J 9 bases; bases outside gene matches: 12. The CDR3 runs to 16 residues. CDR3 DNA: TGTGCCTGGAGTGGACCCGGGACAGCCCTAGCTTCACCCCTCCACTTT. Protein product: CAWSGPGTALASPLHF.

CDR3 residues: CAWSVSGSYNSPLHF. The CDR3 DNA follows: TGTGCCTGGAGTGTATCAGGCTCCTATAATTCACCCCTCCACTTT. The rearrangement joins TRBV30 to TRBJ1-6, with no clear D. The germline V gene encodes CDR1 GTSNPN and CDR2 SVGIG (reference sequence). Trimming stripped 0 bases from V and 0 bases from J, with 6 bases between. The CDR3 spans 15 residues.

The sample holds many counts of this clone. This rearrangement joins TRBV29-1 to TRBJ1-1; possible D gene TRBD1, 5 bases. CDR1 SQVTM and CDR2 ANQGSEA come from the germline V gene. This CDR3 region has 14 residues. The germline V and J ends were trimmed by 4 bases and 5 bases, with 17 bases remaining between them. The CDR3 sequence: CSVGRGTGGTEAFF. The CDR3 DNA reads TGCAGCGTTGGAAGAGGGACGGGAGGTACTGAAGCTTTCTTT.

This clone was detected ten times or more. The chain has TRBV7-2 and TRBJ1-1; TRBD1 might be the D (5 bases). The CDR3 extends over 17 amino acids. CDR1 SGHTA and CDR2 FQGNSA come from the germline V gene. Trimming left V 5 bases short and J 2 bases short, with 21 bases between. CDR3 loop: CASSPSGHRRGNTEAFF. DNA for the CDR3: TGTGCCAGCAGCCCCTCTGGGCACAGGCGGGGTAACACTGAAGCTTTCTTT.

This chain links TRBV3-1 (or the pseudogene TRBV3-2) with TRBJ1-2; 7 nucleotides line up with TRBD1. Germline lookup yields CDR1 LGHDT and CDR2 YNNKEL (reference sequence). The CDR3 totals 14 residues. J was trimmed by 3 bases and V by 2 bases; bases with no gene match: 3. The CDR3 bases are TGTGCCAGCAGCCAATACAGGGGCGACTATGGCTACACCTTC. Translated, it gives CASSQYRGDYGYTF.

This clone was observed a handful of times. The rearrangement joins TRBV5-5 to TRBJ1-1, with 7 bases that match TRBD1. The CDR3 consists of 16 residues. Unmatched junction bases numbered 10, after V lost 4 bases and J lost 1 base. The germline CDR1 and CDR2 sequences are SGHKS and YYEKEE (reference sequence). The CDR3 DNA reads TGTGCCAGCAGCCATGGGACGGGACAGCCGAACACTGAAGCTTTCTTT. Translating it yields CASSHGTGQPNTEAFF.

The V gene is TRBV5-4, the J gene TRBJ2-7, with 7 bases matching TRBD1. J gave up 7 bases and V 0 bases, and 7 bases lay outside the gene matches. The CDR3 has 14 amino acids. CDR1 is SGHNT, CDR2 YYREEE, per germline (reference sequence). CDR3 sequence (DNA): TGTGCCAGCAGCTTGGCCTTGTCAGGGGGTGAGCAGTACTTC. Its protein is CASSLALSGGEQYF.

The count of this clone is one. The V gene is TRBV29-1, the J gene TRBJ2-3, with 7 nucleotides matching TRBD1. Germline V gives CDR1 SQVTM, CDR2 ANQGSEA. This CDR3 has 14 amino acids. The V gene end was trimmed by 8 bases and the J gene end by 6 bases; junction bases not matched to a gene: 14. CDR3 in amino acids: CSTAQGVGDDTQYF. The DNA for the CDR3 is TGCAGCACAGCCCAGGGGGTAGGGGACGATACGCAGTATTTT.

The gene calls are TRBV18 and TRBJ2-7; 7 bases agree with TRBD2. The germline V gene encodes CDR1 KGHSH and CDR2 LQKENI. V trimming: 3 bases; J trimming: 3 bases; junction bases outside the gene matches: 5. The CDR3 runs to 14 residues. The CDR3: CASSPLGEGYEQYF. CDR3 DNA sequence: TGTGCCAGCTCACCTTTAGGGGAGGGCTACGAGCAGTACTTC.

The chain joins TRBV19 to TRBJ1-1; D is ambiguous. Germline assignment: CDR1 LNHDA and CDR2 SQIVND (reference sequence). The length of the CDR3 is 13 residues. Between the trimmed V and J ends, which lost 6 bases and 4 bases, there was a span of 12 bases. CDR3 amino acids: CASRSPGSTEAFF. In DNA, the CDR3 is TGTGCCAGTAGAAGTCCCGGGAGCACTGAAGCTTTCTTT.

The chain carries TRBV19 and TRBJ2-2, with 9 bases aligning to TRBD2. The V segment lost 3 bases and the J segment 7 bases; nucleotides outside the gene matches: 9. The CDR3 length is 16 residues. From germline, CDR1 is LNHDA and CDR2 SQIVND (reference sequence). The CDR3 region is CASSIWGGRAGGELFF. The DNA of the CDR3 is TGTGCCAGTAGTATTTGGGGCGGGAGGGCCGGCGGGGAGCTGTTTTTT.

The CDR3 DNA reads as TGTGCCAGTAGTACTCGGACAGACTGGACTGAAGCTTTCTTT. Its protein is CASSTRTDWTEAFF. V and J are TRBV19 and TRBJ1-1, with D tentatively TRBD1 (6 bases). This CDR3 has 14 amino acids. The germline V gene encodes CDR1 LNHDA and CDR2 SQIVND (reference sequence). Trimming stripped 4 bases from V and 5 bases from J, with 14 bases between.